This T cell receptor (beta chain) was captured by sequencing in a study of blood T cell repertoires in COVID-19. Study information: Italy, Spain and the United States were the sources of the convalescent and acute COVID-19 samples. T cells, B-cell-depleted T cells, or PBMCs supplied cDNA or gDNA.

The germline gives CDR1 SGHRS, CDR2 YFSETQ. The CDR3 consists of 15 residues. V lost 0 bases and J 6 bases, leaving 16 bases between the germline ends. Under the authors' procedure: The authors estimated nucleated cell counts from reference gene primer amplification. Using immunoSEQ multiplex PCR, the repertoire was profiled, and TCRdb retains in-frame clones only, with some absent. The V and J calls and the clone size are those of that table, but D and trimming were determined from the DNA. The sample shows under 150,000 clones, roughly nine tenths of them seen only once. The sequencing sample was made of peripheral blood. The TCR comes from a woman aged 55 to 70 with active COVID-19. J is TRBJ2-7 and V is TRBV5-1; perhaps TRBD2 as D (5 bases). For the CDR3, the DNA is TGCGCCAGCAGCTTGGCCGAACTAGTATCAGCCGAGCAGTACTTC. This encodes CASSLAELVSAEQYF. The variable domain in full, with the rest retrieved from reference TRBV5-1 and TRBJ2-7, is KAGVTQTPRYLIKTRGQQVTLSCSPISGHRSVSWYQQTPGQGLQFLFEYFSETQRNKGNFPGRFSGRQFSNSRSEMNVSTLELGDSALYLCASSLAELVSAEQYFGPGTRLTVT.